A single sample is the source of the 28 T cell receptor beta chains below, sequenced in a study of Ad26.COV2.S vaccination and SARS-CoV-2 variants. Indicated treatment: around 19 received Ad26.COV2.S at low or high dose, single or two shots; about 5 received placebo; per-sample allocation not given. The samples were gathered on day 63 after the first injection of vaccine or placebo. Sequenced by immunoSEQ multiplex PCR; TCRdb stores in-frame clones only, minus some. The sample has 300,000 to 350,000 clones; 80% to 90% are singletons. The sample was peripheral blood, taken in a trial of Ad26.COV2.S vaccine versus placebo. These receptors all come from a person between 18 and 65 years old who received the Ad26.COV2.S COVID-19 vaccine or a placebo.

With respect to this clone: Additional DNA sequences in this sample encode the identical CDR3. This chain connects TRBV18 to TRBJ2-5; D uncertain. The V gene lost 3 bases and the J gene lost 1 base, with 9 bases spanning the gap. CDR3 size: 14 residues. Germline assignment: CDR1 KGHSH and CDR2 LQKENI. This CDR3 is CASSPAGSQETQYF. CDR3 DNA: TGTGCCAGCTCACCGGCCGGCAGCCAAGAGACCCAGTACTTC.

J is TRBJ2-7 and V is TRBV6-4; TRBD2 aligns across 8 bases. The CDR3 covers 15 residues. The V gene end was trimmed by 6 bases and the J gene end by 2 bases; junction bases not matched to a gene: 9. The V gene's germline CDR1 is MRHNA and CDR2 SNTAGT. CDR3 DNA sequence: TGTGCCAGCAGCCCGAAGCGGGAGAGAACCTACGAGCAGTACTTC. This codes for CASSPKRERTYEQYF.

V gene TRBV9 combines with J gene TRBJ1-3; 8 nucleotides align to TRBD1. CDR1 is SGDLS, CDR2 YYNGEE, per germline. The J segment lost 4 bases and the V segment lost 3 bases, leaving 12 bases of the junction unmatched. This CDR3 spans 17 amino acids. CDR3 nucleotides: TGTGCCAGCAGCGCTTCACAGGGGACAGGCTCCGGAAACACCATATATTTT. Protein product: CASSASQGTGSGNTIYF.

This sequence joins TRBV5-1 and TRBJ2-1; D may be TRBD2 (5 bases). Germline V gene data show CDR1 as SGHRS and CDR2 as YFSETQ. The V end lost 7 bases, the J end lost 8 bases, and 19 bases lay between the germline ends. This CDR3 region has 14 residues. As DNA, the CDR3 is TGCGCCAGCTCAGGCGGGCAGTTCATAGATGAGCAGTTCTTC. Its protein product is CASSGGQFIDEQFF.

The rearrangement links TRBV15 to TRBJ1-1; 10 bases fit TRBD1. Germline values: CDR1 LNHNV, CDR2 YYDKDF (reference sequence). Trimming removed 4 bases from V and 6 bases from J; junction bases left unmatched: 8. The CDR3 contains 15 residues. CDR3 sequence reads: CATSNKDRGVAEAFF. The CDR3 nucleotides read TGTGCCACCAGCAACAAGGACAGGGGGGTGGCTGAAGCTTTCTTT.

The CDR3 reads CASSLEIYREPSYEQYF. CDR3 nucleotide sequence: TGTGCCAGCAGCTTGGAAATCTACAGGGAACCCTCCTACGAGCAGTACTTC. The J gene is TRBJ2-7, the V gene TRBV5-5; weak D call: TRBD1 (6 bases). The CDR3 is 17 amino acids. CDR1 SGHKS and CDR2 YYEKEE come from the germline V gene (reference sequence). The V end lost 0 bases, the J end lost 0 bases, and 16 bases lay between the germline ends.

This clone was seen more than once but under ten times. The rearrangement links TRBV30 to TRBJ2-7, with D hard to call. The CDR3 extends over 13 amino acids. Per germline, CDR1 GTSNPN and CDR2 SVGIG (reference sequence). The V end lost 2 bases, the J end lost 2 bases, and 10 bases lay between the germline ends. CDR3: CAWSHAAPYEQYF. CDR3 DNA sequence: TGTGCCTGGAGTCACGCAGCCCCCTACGAGCAGTACTTC. Combining the CDR3 with reference TRBV30 and TRBJ2-7 gives the whole variable domain SQTIHQWPATLVQPVGSPLSLECTVEGTSNPNLYWYRQAAGRGLQLLFYSVGIGQISSEVPQNLSASRPQDRQFILSSKKLLLSDSGFYLCAWSHAAPYEQYFGPGTRLTVT.

This chain uses TRBV5-6 with TRBJ2-5; 12 nucleotides line up with TRBD2. V shed 3 bases, J shed 6 bases, and the junction held 12 bases outside the gene matches. CDR1 is SGHDT and CDR2 is YYEEEE in the germline V gene. This CDR3 region has 17 residues. In nucleotides, the CDR3 is TGTGCCAGCAGCTGGGGCCCACTAGCGGGGGGCGGGAAGACCCAGTACTTC. Translating it yields CASSWGPLAGGGKTQYF.

This chain links TRBV2 with TRBJ2-7; 7 nucleotides align to TRBD1. V was pared by 11 bases and J by 1 base, with 11 bases of the junction left unmatched. The CDR3 has 14 amino acids. Germline V gene sequence: CDR1 SNHLY, CDR2 FYNNEI. The CDR3 DNA sequence: TGTGCCGGCCAAACAGGGGTTGGGTCCTACGAGCAGTACTTC. Translated: CAGQTGVGSYEQYF.

This CDR3 is CASSESRGYEQYF. As DNA, the CDR3 is TGCGCCAGCAGTGAGTCCCGGGGATACGAGCAGTACTTC. The chain employs TRBV10-2 and TRBJ2-7; possibly TRBD2 for D (5 bases). Deletions cut 0 bases from V and 4 bases from J, with 7 bases between. The CDR3 totals 13 residues. Germline CDR1 is WSHSY and CDR2 is SAAADI.

The V and J genes are TRBV2 and TRBJ1-3; D is uncertain. V was shortened by 3 bases and J by 2 bases, with 11 bases between the two germline ends. The CDR3 consists of 15 residues. Germline V CDR1 and CDR2: SNHLY, FYNNEI. The CDR3 reads CASSEGGGPGNTIYF. CDR3 nucleotide sequence: TGTGCCAGCAGTGAGGGAGGCGGACCTGGAAACACCATATATTTT.

This clone was detected only a few times. The CDR3 DNA is TGTGCCAGCAGCCCGGAGGGACAGGGAGGGGAGGGCTACACCTTC. This codes for CASSPEGQGGEGYTF. The V call is TRBV7-6, the J call TRBJ1-2; 9 positions agree with TRBD1. The CDR3 loop spans 15 amino acids. Looked up from germline, CDR1 is SGHVS and CDR2 is FNYEAQ. Trimming removed 5 bases from V and 8 bases from J; junction bases left unmatched: 12.

The chain has TRBV7-6 and TRBJ2-1, with TRBD2 matching over 11 bases. The germline V gene encodes CDR1 SGHVS and CDR2 FNYEAQ. J was trimmed by 4 bases and V by 5 bases; bases with no gene match: 7. This CDR3 region has 16 residues. The chain's CDR3 is CASSALLAGGYNEQFF. Written as DNA, the CDR3 is TGTGCCAGCAGCGCTCTTCTAGCGGGGGGTTACAATGAGCAGTTCTTC.

This chain uses TRBV5-4 with TRBJ2-7, with 9 bases lining up with TRBD1. V shed 5 bases and J 3 bases; nucleotides not matched to a gene: 9. The CDR3 length is 15 residues. Germline CDR1 and CDR2: SGHNT and YYREEE (reference sequence). The CDR3 region is CASSSGQGVSYEQYF. The CDR3 DNA sequence: TGTGCCAGCAGTTCGGGACAGGGTGTAAGCTACGAGCAGTACTTC.

The chain is built from TRBV10-2 and TRBJ2-1; weak D call: TRBD1 (5 bases). This CDR3 has 16 residues. The germline V gene has CDR1 WSHSY and CDR2 SAAADI. V was trimmed by 2 bases and J by 7 bases, leaving 18 bases between them. The CDR3 DNA is TGCGCCAGCAGTGAGGAGGTAGGGGCAATCTTAAATGAGCAGTTCTTC. Protein: CASSEEVGAILNEQFF.

The V and J genes are TRBV9 and TRBJ2-1; D possibly corresponds to TRBD2 (5 bases). The CDR3 spans 15 residues. Trimming removed 2 bases at V and 9 bases at J, with 18 bases between. The V gene's germline CDR1 is SGDLS and CDR2 YYNGEE. The CDR3 is CASSVRDPLDGEQFF. The CDR3 DNA follows: TGTGCCAGCAGCGTCCGGGATCCCCTAGATGGTGAGCAGTTCTTC.

This chain uses TRBV28 with TRBJ2-3; tentative D call: TRBD2 (6 bases). Between the trimmed V and J ends, which lost 5 bases and 3 bases, there was a span of 15 bases. This CDR3 comprises 15 residues. Germline V gene data show CDR1 as MDHEN and CDR2 as SYDVKM. Here the CDR3 reads CASSTAGRETDTQYF. The CDR3 DNA is TGTGCCAGCAGTACCGCGGGACGGGAGACAGATACGCAGTATTTT.

The chain joins TRBV9 to TRBJ2-1; 7 bases match TRBD1. Germline CDR1 reads SGDLS; CDR2 reads YYNGEE. The V gene end was trimmed by 1 base and the J gene end by 8 bases; junction bases not matched to a gene: 3. CDR3 length: 13 amino acids. The CDR3 sequence is CASSVLGGDEQFF. The CDR3 coding sequence is TGTGCCAGCAGCGTACTAGGGGGCGATGAGCAGTTCTTC.

This clone showed up just once. The genes are TRBV27 and TRBJ1-2; 9 nucleotides align to TRBD1. V dropped 5 bases and J dropped 5; count of bases not matched to a gene: 9. The germline V gene encodes CDR1 MNHEY and CDR2 SMNVEV (reference sequence). The length of the CDR3 is 15 residues. The CDR3 nucleotides are TGTGCCAGCAGTCGAGGACAGGGGCCGCTTTATGGCTACACCTTC. Translation gives CASSRGQGPLYGYTF.

The rearrangement links TRBV6-2 or TRBV6-3 to TRBJ1-5; maybe TRBD1 (5 bases). Germline lookup yields CDR1 MNHEY and CDR2 SVGEGT. This CDR3 is built from 14 residues. Between the trimmed V and J ends, which lost 4 bases and 0 bases, there was a span of 7 bases. Written as DNA, the CDR3 is TGTGCCAGCAGTTCGACAGATAGCAATCAGCCCCAGCATTTT. Protein: CASSSTDSNQPQHF.

In nucleotides, the CDR3 is TGTGCCAGCAGCCGGAGACAGGTGCAAGAGACCCAGTACTTC. Amino acids: CASSRRQVQETQYF. The genes are TRBV7-2 and TRBJ2-5; D might be TRBD1 (6 bases). Germline V gives CDR1 SGHTA, CDR2 FQGNSA. CDR3 size: 14 residues. V lost 5 bases, J lost 2 bases, and 12 bases lay in between.

This clone was detected only once. The V and J genes are TRBV5-4 and TRBJ1-2; 7 bases line up with TRBD1. Germline V gives CDR1 SGHNT, CDR2 YYREEE (reference sequence). V lost 0 bases to trimming and J lost 0 bases; unmatched junction nucleotides: 5. CDR3 length: 16 amino acids. CDR3 nucleotides: TGTGCCAGCAGCTTGGGCGGGACAGCCACTAACTATGGCTACACCTTC. Its translation: CASSLGGTATNYGYTF.

This chain uses TRBV5-1 with TRBJ2-2, with D uncertain. V was pared by 1 base and J by 5 bases, with 15 bases between. This CDR3 spans 16 amino acids. Germline CDR1 reads SGHRS; CDR2 reads YFSETQ. CDR3: CASSLQNPGVTGELFF. The DNA of the CDR3 is TGCGCCAGCAGCTTGCAGAATCCAGGTGTTACCGGGGAGCTGTTTTTT.

The chain joins TRBV28 to TRBJ1-2, with 10 bases aligning to TRBD1. This CDR3 region has 16 residues. Germline CDR1 and CDR2: MDHEN and SYDVKM. V was clipped by 6 bases and J by 3 bases; unmatched bases: 10. In DNA, the CDR3 is TGTGCCAGCAGCCAAGGGACAGGGGTTGGTGACTATGGCTACACCTTC. The encoded protein is CASSQGTGVGDYGYTF.

V gene TRBV12-3 or TRBV12-4 combines with J gene TRBJ1-5; D might be TRBD1 (5 bases). This CDR3 has 13 residues. Trimming cost V 3 bases and J 7 bases, with 10 bases left between them. Written as DNA, the CDR3 is TGTGCCAGCAGTTTTGGGGGTGGGCAGCCCCAGCATTTT. Translating gives CASSFGGGQPQHF.

The rearrangement uses TRBV5-1 and TRBJ1-2; 9 nucleotides line up with TRBD1. The ends lost 0 bases at V and 3 bases at J; junction bases unmatched: 3. The CDR3 consists of 15 residues. The germline V gene has CDR1 SGHRS and CDR2 YFSETQ. For the CDR3, the DNA is TGCGCCAGCAGCTTGGGGGACAGGGTGGACTATGGCTACACCTTC. This encodes CASSLGDRVDYGYTF.

The chain has TRBV11-2 and TRBJ2-5; no firm D call. The V end was cut by 6 bases, the J end by 4 bases, with 15 bases between. Germline V gene data show CDR1 as SGHAT and CDR2 as FQNNGV. This CDR3 is built from 14 residues. CDR3: CASSPLVARETQYF. In DNA, the CDR3 is TGTGCCAGCAGTCCCTTGGTCGCGAGAGAGACCCAGTACTTC.

The gene calls are TRBV7-9 and TRBJ2-1; D is unclear. This CDR3 spans 14 amino acids. Germline V gene data show CDR1 as SEHNR and CDR2 as FQNEAQ (reference sequence). V lost 5 bases to trimming and J lost 3 bases, with 11 bases between them. CDR3 bases: TGTGCCAGCAGCAGCCCGGGTGGCTACAATGAGCAGTTCTTC. Encoded protein: CASSSPGGYNEQFF.